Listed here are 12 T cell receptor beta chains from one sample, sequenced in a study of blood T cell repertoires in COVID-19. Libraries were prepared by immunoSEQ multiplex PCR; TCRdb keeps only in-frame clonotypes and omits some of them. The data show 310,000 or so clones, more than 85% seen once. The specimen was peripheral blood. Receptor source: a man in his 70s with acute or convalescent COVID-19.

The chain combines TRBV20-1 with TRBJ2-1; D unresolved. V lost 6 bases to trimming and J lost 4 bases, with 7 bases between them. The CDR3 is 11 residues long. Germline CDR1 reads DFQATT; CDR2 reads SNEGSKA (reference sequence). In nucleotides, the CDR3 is TGCAGTGCAAAATTATACAATGAGCAGTTCTTC. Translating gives CSAKLYNEQFF.

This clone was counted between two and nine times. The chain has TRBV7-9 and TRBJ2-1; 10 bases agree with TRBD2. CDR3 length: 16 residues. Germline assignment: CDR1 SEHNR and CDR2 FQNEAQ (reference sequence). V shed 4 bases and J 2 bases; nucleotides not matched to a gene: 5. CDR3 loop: CASSSKSGGAYNEQFF. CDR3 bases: TGTGCCAGCAGCTCCAAAAGCGGGGGGGCCTACAATGAGCAGTTCTTC.

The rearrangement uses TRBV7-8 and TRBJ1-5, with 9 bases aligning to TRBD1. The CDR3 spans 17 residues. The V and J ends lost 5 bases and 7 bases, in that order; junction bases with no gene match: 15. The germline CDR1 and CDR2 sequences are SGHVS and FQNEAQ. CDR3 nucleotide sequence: TGTGCCAGCAGCCCGAGTAGGCTCTGGGGACAGGGACAGCCCCAGCATTTT. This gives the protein CASSPSRLWGQGQPQHF.

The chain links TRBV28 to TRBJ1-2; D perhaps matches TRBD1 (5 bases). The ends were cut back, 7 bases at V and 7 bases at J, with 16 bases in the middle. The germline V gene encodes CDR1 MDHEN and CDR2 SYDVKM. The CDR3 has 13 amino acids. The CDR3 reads CASTLVGGGGYTF. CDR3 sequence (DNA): TGTGCCAGCACCCTCGTGGGGGGAGGTGGCTACACCTTC.

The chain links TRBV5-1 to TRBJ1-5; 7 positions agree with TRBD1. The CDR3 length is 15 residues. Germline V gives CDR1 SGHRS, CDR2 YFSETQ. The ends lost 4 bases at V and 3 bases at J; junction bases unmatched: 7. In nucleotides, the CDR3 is TGCGCCAGCAGCGCCACAGGGGACGTCAATCAGCCCCAGCATTTT. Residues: CASSATGDVNQPQHF.

The CDR3 loop is CASSRRGDGTGLSYEQYF. The CDR3 coding sequence is TGTGCCAGCAGCCGCCGGGGTGACGGGACAGGGTTATCCTACGAGCAGTACTTC. This sequence joins TRBV7-2 and TRBJ2-7, with 9 bases fitting TRBD1. J gave up 1 base and V 5 bases, and 15 bases lay outside the gene matches. The CDR3 runs 18 residues. Germline CDR1 SGHTA, CDR2 FQGNSA.

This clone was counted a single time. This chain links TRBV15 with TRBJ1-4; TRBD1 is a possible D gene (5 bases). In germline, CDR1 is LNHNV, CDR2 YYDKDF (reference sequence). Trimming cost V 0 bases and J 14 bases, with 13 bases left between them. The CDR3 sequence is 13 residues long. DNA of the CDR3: TGTGCCACCAGCAGAGATTTGACAGAGCCGCTGTTTTTT. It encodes CATSRDLTEPLFF.

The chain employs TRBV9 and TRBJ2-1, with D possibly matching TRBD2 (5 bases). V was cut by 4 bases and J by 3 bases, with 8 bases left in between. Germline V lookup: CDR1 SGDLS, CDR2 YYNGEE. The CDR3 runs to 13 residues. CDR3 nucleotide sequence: TGTGCCAGCAGCCCTGCGGGCTACAATGAGCAGTTCTTC. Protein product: CASSPAGYNEQFF.

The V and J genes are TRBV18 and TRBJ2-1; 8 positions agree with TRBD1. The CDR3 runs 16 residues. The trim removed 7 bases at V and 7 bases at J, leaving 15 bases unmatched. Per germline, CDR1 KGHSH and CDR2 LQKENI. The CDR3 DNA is TGTGCCAGCTTGACAGGGGCAGAGACCCACAATAATGAGCAGTTCTTC. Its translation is CASLTGAETHNNEQFF.

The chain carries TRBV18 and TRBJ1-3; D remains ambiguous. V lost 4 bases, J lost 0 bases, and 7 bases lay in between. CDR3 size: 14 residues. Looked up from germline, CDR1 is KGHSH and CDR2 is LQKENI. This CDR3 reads CASSLESSGNTIYF. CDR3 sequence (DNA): TGTGCCAGCTCACTCGAGAGCTCTGGAAACACCATATATTTT. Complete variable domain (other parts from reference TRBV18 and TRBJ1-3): NAGVMQNPRHLVRRRGQEARLRCSPMKGHSHVYWYRQLPEEGLKFMVYLQKENIIDESGMPKERFSAEFPKEGPSILRIQQVVRGDSAAYFCASSLESSGNTIYFGEGSWLTVV.

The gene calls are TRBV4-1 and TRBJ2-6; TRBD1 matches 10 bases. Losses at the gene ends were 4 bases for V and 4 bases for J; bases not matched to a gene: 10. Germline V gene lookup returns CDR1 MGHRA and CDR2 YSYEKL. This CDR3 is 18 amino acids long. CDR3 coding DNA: TGCGCCAGCAGCCGGTCGGGACAGGGGTCTTTGGGGGCCAACGTCCTGACTTTC. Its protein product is CASSRSGQGSLGANVLTF.

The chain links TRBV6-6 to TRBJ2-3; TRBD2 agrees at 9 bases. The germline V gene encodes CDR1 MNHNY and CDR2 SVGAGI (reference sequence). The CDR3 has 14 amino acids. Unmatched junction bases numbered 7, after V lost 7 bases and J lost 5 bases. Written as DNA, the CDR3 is TGTGCCAGCATCAAGGAAGCGGGAGGAGATACGCAGTATTTT. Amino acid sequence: CASIKEAGGDTQYF.